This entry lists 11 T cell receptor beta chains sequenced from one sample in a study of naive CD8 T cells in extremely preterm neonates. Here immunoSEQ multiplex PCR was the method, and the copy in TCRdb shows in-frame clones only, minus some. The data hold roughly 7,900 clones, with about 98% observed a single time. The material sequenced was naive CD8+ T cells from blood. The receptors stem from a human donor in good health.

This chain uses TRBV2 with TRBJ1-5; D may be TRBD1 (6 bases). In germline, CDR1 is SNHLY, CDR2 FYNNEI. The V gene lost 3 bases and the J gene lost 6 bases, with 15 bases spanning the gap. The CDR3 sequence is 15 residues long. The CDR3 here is CASSETTGGGQPQHF. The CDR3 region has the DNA TGTGCCAGCAGTGAGACGACAGGAGGCGGTCAGCCCCAGCATTTT.

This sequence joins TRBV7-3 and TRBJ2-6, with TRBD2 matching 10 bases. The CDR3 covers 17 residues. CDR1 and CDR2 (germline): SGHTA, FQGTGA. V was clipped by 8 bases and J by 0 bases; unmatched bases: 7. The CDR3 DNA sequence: TGTGCCAGCTTGGATCCTAGCGGGGGCTCTGGGGCCAACGTCCTGACTTTC. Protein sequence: CASLDPSGGSGANVLTF.

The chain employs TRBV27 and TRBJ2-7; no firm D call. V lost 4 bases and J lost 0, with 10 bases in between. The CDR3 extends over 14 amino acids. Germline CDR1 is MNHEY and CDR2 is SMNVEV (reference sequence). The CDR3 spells CASSYGPGSYEQYF. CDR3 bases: TGTGCCAGCAGTTACGGCCCGGGCTCCTACGAGCAGTACTTC.

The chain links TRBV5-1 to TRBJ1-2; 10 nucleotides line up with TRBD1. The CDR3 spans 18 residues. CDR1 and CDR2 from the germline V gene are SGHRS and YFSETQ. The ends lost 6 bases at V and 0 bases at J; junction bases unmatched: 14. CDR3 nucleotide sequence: TGCGCCAGCAAATTCTCGACAGGGGGCATCCTAGCTAACTATGGCTACACCTTC. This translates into CASKFSTGGILANYGYTF.

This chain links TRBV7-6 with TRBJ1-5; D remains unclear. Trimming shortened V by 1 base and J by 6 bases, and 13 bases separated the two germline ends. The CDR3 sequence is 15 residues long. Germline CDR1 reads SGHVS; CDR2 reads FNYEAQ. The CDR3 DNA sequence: TGTGCCAGCAGCTTAGAGGCAGGTCTTAGTCAGCCCCAGCATTTT. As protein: CASSLEAGLSQPQHF. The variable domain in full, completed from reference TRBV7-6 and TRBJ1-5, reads GAGVSQSPRYKVTKRGQDVALRCDPISGHVSLYWYRQALGQGPEFLTYFNYEAQQDKSGLPNDRFSAERPEGSISTLTIQRTEQRDSAMYRCASSLEAGLSQPQHFGDGTRLSIL.

CDR3 in DNA: TGTGCCAGCAGCGTAGGTCGGGAGGGCTACACCTTC. Its protein product is CASSVGREGYTF. The chain carries TRBV9 and TRBJ1-2; D is unresolved. The CDR3 extends over 12 amino acids. V gave up 0 bases and J gave up 8 bases, with 8 bases separating them. Germline CDR1 reads SGDLS; CDR2 reads YYNGEE.

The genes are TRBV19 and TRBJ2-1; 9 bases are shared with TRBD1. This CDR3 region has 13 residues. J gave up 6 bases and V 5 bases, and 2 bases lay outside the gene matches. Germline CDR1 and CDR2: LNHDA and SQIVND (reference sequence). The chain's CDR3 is CASSATGGNEQFF. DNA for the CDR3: TGTGCCAGTAGTGCGACAGGGGGCAATGAGCAGTTCTTC. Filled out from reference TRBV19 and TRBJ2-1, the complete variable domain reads DGGITQSPKYLFRKEGQNVTLSCEQNLNHDAMYWYRQDPGQGLRLIYYSQIVNDFQKGDIAEGYSVSREKKESFPLTVTSAQKNPTAFYLCASSATGGNEQFFGPGTRLTVL.

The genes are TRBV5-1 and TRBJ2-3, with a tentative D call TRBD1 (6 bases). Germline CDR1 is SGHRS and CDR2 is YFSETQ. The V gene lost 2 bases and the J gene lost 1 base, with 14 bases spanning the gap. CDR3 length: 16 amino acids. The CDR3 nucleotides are TGCGCCAGCAGCTTCCTCCAGGGGCCGGGCACAGATACGCAGTATTTT. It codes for CASSFLQGPGTDTQYF.

This CDR3 is CASSIRVGYQETQYF. As DNA, the CDR3 is TGTGCCAGTAGTATCAGGGTCGGGTACCAAGAGACCCAGTACTTC. V and J are TRBV19 and TRBJ2-5; D possibly corresponds to TRBD1 (5 bases). Germline V gives CDR1 LNHDA, CDR2 SQIVND (reference sequence). This CDR3 has 15 residues. The ends were cut back, 3 bases at V and 0 bases at J, with 11 bases in the middle.

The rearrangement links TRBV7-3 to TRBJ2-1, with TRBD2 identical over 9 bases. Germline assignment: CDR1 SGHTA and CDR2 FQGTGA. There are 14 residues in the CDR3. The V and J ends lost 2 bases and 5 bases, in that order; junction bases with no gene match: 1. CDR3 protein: CASSLLAGDNEQFF. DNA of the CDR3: TGTGCCAGCAGCTTATTAGCGGGAGACAATGAGCAGTTCTTC. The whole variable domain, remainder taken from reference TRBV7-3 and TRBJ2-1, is GAGVSQTPSNKVTEKGKYVELRCDPISGHTALYWYRQSLGQGPEFLIYFQGTGAADDSGLPNDRFFAVRPEGSVSTLKIQRTERGDSAVYLCASSLLAGDNEQFFGPGTRLTVL.

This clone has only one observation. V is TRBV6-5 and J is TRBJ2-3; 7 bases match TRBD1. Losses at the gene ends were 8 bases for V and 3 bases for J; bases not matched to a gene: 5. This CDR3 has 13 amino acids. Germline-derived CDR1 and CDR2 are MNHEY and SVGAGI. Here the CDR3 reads CASRDSKTDTQYF. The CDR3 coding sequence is TGTGCCAGCCGGGACAGCAAAACAGATACGCAGTATTTT.